The clone carrying this TCR beta chain has ten or more counts. The antigen remains unidentified. The data were obtained in a study of T-cell reconstitution after alpha-beta-depleted transplantation in children. Unique molecular identifiers were used to barcode this TCRbeta library. TCRdb reprocessed the PCR reads via MiXCR and lists one record per CDR3 protein. The data hold about 200,000 distinct CDR3 sequences, with approximately 17% observed a single time. The V and J ends lost 1 base and 5 bases respectively, with 8 bases between them. The V gene's germline CDR1 is LGHDT and CDR2 YNNKEL (reference sequence). The CDR3 covers 13 residues. Study-wide results and caveats: Elevated TCRbeta diversity at day 60 was traced, in some patients, to surviving recipient T cells and thymic progenitors. Hyperexpanded clones declined; after one year, newly produced T cells mostly supplied diversity. Reports say that about two months after transplant, the alpha-beta T cells came out of several hundred graft clones that had expanded.

The material was PBMCs, mostly from graft donor cells, obtained 360 days after TCRalphabeta/CD19-depleted stem cell transplant. This receptor was taken from a male patient between 2 and 15 years old who had a stem cell transplant for acute lymphoblastic leukemia, so the T cells may come from the graft donor. The chain recombines TRBV3-1 with TRBJ1-1, with D maybe TRBD1 (5 bases). The CDR3 is CASSQVRGTEAFF. The DNA for the CDR3 is TGTGCCAGCAGCCAAGTGAGGGGTACTGAAGCTTTCTTT.